A single sample gave rise to the 21 T cell receptor beta chains below, sequenced in a study of cytomegalovirus exposure and HLA in healthy donors. 60 Vbeta and 13 Jbeta primers were used in PCR. Method: immunoSEQ multiplex PCR; TCRdb's copy keeps in-frame clones and lacks some. The repertoire holds around 180,000 clones, with over 80% as singletons. Sequenced material: PBMCs. These receptors were obtained from a boy aged 2-15 years in good health and CMV-seronegative.

The chain couples TRBV6-5 to TRBJ1-1, with 7 bases that match TRBD1. This CDR3 contains 12 residues. Unmatched junction bases numbered 3, after V lost 6 bases and J lost 5 bases. Germline V lookup: CDR1 MNHEY, CDR2 SVGAGI. For the CDR3, the DNA is TGTGCCAGCAGCCAGGGGGGAACTGAAGCTTTCTTT. Its protein is CASSQGGTEAFF.

V and J are TRBV5-5 and TRBJ1-4; D perhaps matches TRBD1 (5 bases). The CDR3 has 14 residues. V lost 0 bases to trimming and J lost 3 bases, with 6 bases between them. The germline V gene has CDR1 SGHKS and CDR2 YYEKEE (reference sequence). Here the CDR3 reads CASSLGTSNEKLFF. CDR3 nucleotides: TGTGCCAGCAGCTTGGGGACATCTAATGAAAAACTGTTTTTT.

The chain has TRBV6-1 and TRBJ1-3, with 7 bases lining up with TRBD1. The germline gives CDR1 MNHNS, CDR2 SASEGT. The CDR3 contains 14 residues. V trimming: 7 bases; J trimming: 0 bases; junction bases outside the gene matches: 3. The CDR3 reads CASMGTASGNTIYF. The CDR3 nucleotides are TGTGCCAGCATGGGGACAGCCTCTGGAAACACCATATATTTT.

V gene TRBV9 combines with J gene TRBJ2-3; weak D call: TRBD2 (5 bases). V was pared by 5 bases and J by 5 bases, with 9 bases between. CDR1 and CDR2 (germline): SGDLS, YYNGEE. The CDR3 totals 12 residues. The CDR3 sequence: CASSYRGDTQYF. CDR3 DNA sequence: TGTGCCAGCAGTTACCGGGGAGATACGCAGTATTTT.

Here the CDR3 reads CASSSGLAGGPKQFF. CDR3 DNA sequence: TGTGCCAGCAGCTCGGGACTAGCGGGAGGGCCGAAGCAGTTCTTC. The V and J genes are TRBV7-2 and TRBJ2-1; 16 bases are a match to TRBD2. The CDR3 contains 15 residues. The germline CDR1 and CDR2 sequences are SGHTA and FQGNSA. V shed 4 bases and J 11 bases; nucleotides not matched to a gene: 5.

About this clone: The final CDR3 position lacks the conserved phenylalanine or tryptophan, pointing to a likely read error. The V gene is TRBV6-1, the J gene TRBJ2-7; D uncertain. This CDR3 has 13 residues. V was clipped by 3 bases and J by 3 bases, with 9 bases between them. From germline, CDR1 is MNHNS and CDR2 SASEGT. This CDR3 reads CASSEGRDYEQYL. As DNA, the CDR3 is TGTGCCAGCAGTGAGGGCAGAGACTACGAGCAGTACCTC.

The chain recombines TRBV2 with TRBJ2-1, with 8 bases aligning to TRBD2. Looked up from germline, CDR1 is SNHLY and CDR2 is FYNNEI. The CDR3 covers 16 residues. The ends lost 4 bases at V and 7 bases at J; junction bases unmatched: 12. CDR3 DNA sequence: TGTGCCAGCAGTGTTAGAAGGGGACTAGATTGGAATGAGCAGTTCTTC. Translating it yields CASSVRRGLDWNEQFF.

V gene TRBV27 combines with J gene TRBJ1-3; 9 bases line up with TRBD1. The CDR3 spans 15 residues. Germline V CDR1 and CDR2: MNHEY, SMNVEV (reference sequence). Trimming took 4 bases from V and 0 from J; bases not matched to a gene: 1. CDR3 DNA sequence: TGTGCCAGCAGTTCGGGACAGGGCTCTGGAAACACCATATATTTT. It codes for CASSSGQGSGNTIYF.

The gene calls are TRBV6-5 and TRBJ1-5; no reliable D call. Germline CDR1 and CDR2: MNHEY and SVGAGI. Trimming removed 2 bases from V and 0 bases from J, with 8 bases in between. The CDR3 has 15 residues. In DNA, the CDR3 is TGTGCCAGCAGTTACACTGTAAATAGCAATCAGCCCCAGCATTTT. Translating gives CASSYTVNSNQPQHF.

This clone came up once. The CDR3 is CASSPDRVNTGELFF. CDR3 bases: TGTGCCAGCAGTCCTGACAGGGTAAACACCGGGGAGCTGTTTTTT. The chain employs TRBV6-5 and TRBJ2-2, with 7 nucleotides matching TRBD1. Unmatched junction bases numbered 5, after V lost 5 bases and J lost 2 bases. CDR1 is MNHEY and CDR2 is SVGAGI in the germline V gene. The CDR3 covers 15 residues.

This clone was recorded a few times. The rearrangement uses TRBV5-1 and TRBJ2-6; unclear D gene. This CDR3 is 15 amino acids long. The germline V gene has CDR1 SGHRS and CDR2 YFSETQ. V shed 4 bases and J shed 0 bases, with 8 bases lying between them. CDR3 DNA: TGCGCCAGCAGCGTGGGCAGCTCTGGGGCCAACGTCCTGACTTTC. Translating gives CASSVGSSGANVLTF.

This clone was observed once. The CDR3 coding sequence is TGTGCCAGCAGCCTTATATATCCCCCCAACGAGCAGTACTTC. Amino acids: CASSLIYPPNEQYF. The chain has TRBV27 and TRBJ2-5; D is ambiguous. TRBJ2-7 matches the DNA end more closely, so the J call is doubtful. The CDR3 runs to 14 residues. Germline lookup yields CDR1 MNHEY and CDR2 SMNVEV (reference sequence).

The V gene is TRBV27, the J gene TRBJ1-1, with D perhaps TRBD1 (5 bases). Germline loops: CDR1 MNHEY, CDR2 SMNVEV (reference sequence). V lost 5 bases and J lost 6, with 13 bases in between. The CDR3 contains 13 residues. CDR3 in amino acids: CASSTTGVAEAFF. The CDR3 DNA reads as TGTGCCAGCAGTACCACAGGAGTCGCTGAAGCTTTCTTT.

The chain uses TRBV19 and TRBJ1-6; 8 bases align to TRBD1. The CDR3 runs 15 residues. Per germline, CDR1 LNHDA and CDR2 SQIVND (reference sequence). V shed 9 bases and J 5 bases; nucleotides not matched to a gene: 9. CDR3 loop: CASRRQGKHNSPLHF. CDR3 DNA sequence: TGTGCCAGCCGTCGACAGGGGAAACATAATTCACCCCTCCACTTT.

The V and J genes are TRBV7-2 and TRBJ1-5, with a tentative D call TRBD1 (6 bases). The germline V gene encodes CDR1 SGHTA and CDR2 FQGNSA. The CDR3 sequence is 13 residues long. Trimming shortened V by 5 bases and J by 7 bases, and 12 bases separated the two germline ends. The CDR3 sequence: CASSPNRDQPQHF. In DNA form, the CDR3 reads TGTGCCAGCAGCCCAAACAGGGACCAGCCCCAGCATTTT.

Concerning this clone itself: In the same sample, other DNA sequences code for this CDR3. For the CDR3, the DNA is TGCGCCAGCAGCTCCGGAGAGACCCAGTACTTC. This gives the protein CASSSGETQYF. The chain recombines TRBV5-1 with TRBJ2-5, with D uncertain. Germline lookup yields CDR1 SGHRS and CDR2 YFSETQ. The CDR3 runs 11 residues. Trimming left V 3 bases short and J 4 bases short, with 4 bases between.

The chain joins TRBV30 to TRBJ2-5; 8 bases fit TRBD2. Unmatched junction bases numbered 5, after V lost 4 bases and J lost 4 bases. Germline V gene sequence: CDR1 GTSNPN, CDR2 SVGIG (reference sequence). The CDR3 extends over 13 amino acids. The CDR3 loop reads CAWKLAGRETQYF. CDR3 bases: TGTGCCTGGAAATTAGCGGGAAGAGAGACCCAGTACTTC.

The chain couples TRBV6-5 to TRBJ1-4, with D hard to call. V lost 5 bases and J 8 bases, leaving 12 bases between the germline ends. CDR3 size: 13 residues. Per germline, CDR1 MNHEY and CDR2 SVGAGI. The DNA of the CDR3 is TGTGCCAGCAGTCCTACCGTCATGGAAAAACTGTTTTTT. Its translation is CASSPTVMEKLFF.

A single count supports this clone. The CDR3 here is CASSLRLADGELFF. CDR3 coding DNA: TGTGCCAGCAGTTTACGGCTAGCGGACGGGGAGCTGTTTTTT. This chain connects TRBV28 to TRBJ2-2, with TRBD2 matching 7 bases. CDR1 MDHEN and CDR2 SYDVKM come from the germline V gene. Trimming at V came to 2 bases and at J to 7 bases, leaving 4 bases not matched to a gene. The CDR3 has 14 residues. Supplemented by reference TRBV28 and TRBJ2-2, the full variable domain reads DVKVTQSSRYLVKRTGEKVFLECVQDMDHENMFWYRQDPGLGLRLIYFSYDVKMKEKGDIPEGYSVSREKKERFSLILESASTNQTSMYLCASSLRLADGELFFGEGSRLTVL.

The rearrangement uses TRBV2 and TRBJ2-2; TRBD2 is a possible D gene (6 bases). V lost 1 base to trimming and J lost 0 bases, with 9 bases between them. The CDR3 is 16 amino acids. CDR1 SNHLY and CDR2 FYNNEI come from the germline V gene. The CDR3, as DNA: TGTGCCAGCAGTGAAGGGGGCGGGGCGAACACCGGGGAGCTGTTTTTT. It codes for CASSEGGGANTGELFF.

The V and J genes are TRBV27 and TRBJ1-1; D is unresolved. Looked up from germline, CDR1 is MNHEY and CDR2 is SMNVEV (reference sequence). The length of the CDR3 is 12 residues. The V gene lost 4 bases and the J gene lost 5 bases, with 8 bases spanning the gap. DNA of the CDR3: TGTGCCAGCAGTTCGTCGGGGACTGAAGCTTTCTTT. Its translation is CASSSSGTEAFF.